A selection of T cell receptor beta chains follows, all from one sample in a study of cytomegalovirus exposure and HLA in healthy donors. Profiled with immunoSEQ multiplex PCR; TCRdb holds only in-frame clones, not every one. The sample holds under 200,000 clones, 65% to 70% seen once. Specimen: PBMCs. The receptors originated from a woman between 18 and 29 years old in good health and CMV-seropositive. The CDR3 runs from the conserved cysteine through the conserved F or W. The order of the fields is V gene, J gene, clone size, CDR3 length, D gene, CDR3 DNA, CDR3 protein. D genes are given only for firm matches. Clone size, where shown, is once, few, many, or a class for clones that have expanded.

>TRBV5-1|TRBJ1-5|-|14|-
TGCGCCAGCAGCAAGGGAGTAGGCAATCAGCCCCAGCATTTT
CASSKGVGNQPQHF
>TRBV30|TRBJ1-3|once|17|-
TGTGCCTGGAATAGCCGAAGGAACGGGGGAAACGGAAACACCATATATTTT
CAWNSRRNGGNGNTIYF
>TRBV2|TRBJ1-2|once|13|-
TGTGCCAGCAGTGCTGAGGGCTTTAATGGCTACACCTTC
CASSAEGFNGYTF
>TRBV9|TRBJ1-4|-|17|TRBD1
TGTGCCAGCAGCCCCTGGACAGGGGCGAGGACTAATGAAAAACTGTTTTTT
CASSPWTGARTNEKLFF
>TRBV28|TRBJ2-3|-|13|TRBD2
TGTGCCAGCAGGCCCACTAGCGGAGATACGCAGTATTTT
CASRPTSGDTQYF
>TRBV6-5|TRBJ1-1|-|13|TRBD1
TGTGCCACCATGGACAGGGGGAACACTGAAGCTTTCTTT
CATMDRGNTEAFF
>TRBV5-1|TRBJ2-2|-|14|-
TGCGCCAGCAGCTTGAGAGGGCCGGCCGGGGAGCTGTTTTTT
CASSLRGPAGELFF
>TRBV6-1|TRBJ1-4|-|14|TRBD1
TGTGCCAGCAGTTCACAGGGGGCAGGGAAAAAACTGTTTTTT
CASSSQGAGKKLFF
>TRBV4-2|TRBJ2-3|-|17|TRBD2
TGTGCCAGCAGCCAAGATTATCTAGCGGAATACACAGATACGCAGTATTTT
CASSQDYLAEYTDTQYF
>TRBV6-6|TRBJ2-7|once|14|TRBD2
TGTGCCAGCCTGCTAGCGGGAGGGCCGTACGAGCAGTACTTC
CASLLAGGPYEQYF
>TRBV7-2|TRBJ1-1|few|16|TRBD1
TGTGCCAGCAGCCCCCCCGGGACAGCGAAGAACACTGAAGCTTTCTTT
CASSPPGTAKNTEAFF
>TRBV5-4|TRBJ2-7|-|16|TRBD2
TGTGCCAGCAGCCCTCCTAACGTAGCGGGAGCGGGCGAGCAGTACTTC
CASSPPNVAGAGEQYF
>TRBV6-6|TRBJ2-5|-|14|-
TGTGCCAGCAGTTTTGGACAGTACCAAGAGACCCAGTACTTC
CASSFGQYQETQYF
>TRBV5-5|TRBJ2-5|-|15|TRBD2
TGTGCCAGCAGCTTGGGCGGGGGGACCCTAGAGACCCAGTACTTC
CASSLGGGTLETQYF
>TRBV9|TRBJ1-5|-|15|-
TGTGCCAGCAGCTCGTCTGGGGGGAGCAATCAGCCCCAGCATTTT
CASSSSGGSNQPQHF
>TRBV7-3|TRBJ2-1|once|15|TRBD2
TGTGCCAGCAGCTTCGTTAGCGGGAGGGACAATGAGCAGTTCTTC
CASSFVSGRDNEQFF
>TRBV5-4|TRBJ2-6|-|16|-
TGTGCCAGCAGCCCTGCCAGGGGGGCTGGGGCCAACGTCCTGACTTTC
CASSPARGAGANVLTF
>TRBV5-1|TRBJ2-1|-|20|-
TGCGCCAGCAGCCCAGGGGCGAAACTCTCTCTACCCACCTCCTACAATGAGCAGTTCTTC
CASSPGAKLSLPTSYNEQFF
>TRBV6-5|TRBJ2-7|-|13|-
TGTGCCAGCAGTTACTCGAAGACAGGAGGTCGATACTTC
CASSYSKTGGRYF
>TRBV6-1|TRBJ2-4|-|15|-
TGTGCCAGCAGTGAACCGACAGGAGCCAAAAACATTCAGTACTTC
CASSEPTGAKNIQYF
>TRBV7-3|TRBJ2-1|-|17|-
TGTGCCAGCAGCTATTCTTCGGACTTACCCTCCTACAATGAGCAGTTCTTC
CASSYSSDLPSYNEQFF
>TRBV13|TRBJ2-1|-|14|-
TGTGCCAGCCGGCGCGAGGGGGGGTTCGATGAGCAGTTCTTC
CASRREGGFDEQFF
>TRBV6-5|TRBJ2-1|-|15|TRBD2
TGTGCCAGCAGATCGGCTAGCGGATCCTACAATGAGCAGTTCTTC
CASRSASGSYNEQFF
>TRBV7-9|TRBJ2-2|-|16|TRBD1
TGTGCCAGCAGCATCGACAGGGGAAGTAACACCGGGGAGCTGTTTTTT
CASSIDRGSNTGELFF
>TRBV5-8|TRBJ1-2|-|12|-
TGTGCCAGCAGCTTGGCTGTGGCCGGCTACACCTTC
CASSLAVAGYTF
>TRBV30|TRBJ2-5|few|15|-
TGTGCCTGGGATCCGGGACAAAGGTATAAAGAGACCCAGTACTTC
CAWDPGQRYKETQYF
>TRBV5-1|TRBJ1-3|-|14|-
TGCGCCAGCAGCCCTACAGGGTTCGGAAACACCATATATTTT
CASSPTGFGNTIYF
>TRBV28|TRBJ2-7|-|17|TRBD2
TGTGCCAGCACCGGTAGGGTAAGTAGCGGGAGTCATTACGAGCAGTACTTC
CASTGRVSSGSHYEQYF
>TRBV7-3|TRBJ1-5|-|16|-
TGTGCCAGCAGCTTAGAGTTGGGGGGGAAATATCAGCCCCAGCATTTT
CASSLELGGKYQPQHF
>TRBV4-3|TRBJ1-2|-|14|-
TGCGCCAGCAGCGGGCCACAGGGTGTCTATGGCTACACCTTC
CASSGPQGVYGYTF
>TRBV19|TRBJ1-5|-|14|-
TGTGCCAGTAGCGACCGGGACATAAATCAGCCCCAGCATTTT
CASSDRDINQPQHF
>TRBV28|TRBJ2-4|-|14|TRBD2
TGTGCCATCGGCGGGAGTCTAGCCAAAAACATTCAGTACTTC
CAIGGSLAKNIQYF
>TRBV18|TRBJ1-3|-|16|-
TGTGCCAGCTCACCCACAGCCGAGCTCTTCGGAAACACCATATATTTT
CASSPTAELFGNTIYF